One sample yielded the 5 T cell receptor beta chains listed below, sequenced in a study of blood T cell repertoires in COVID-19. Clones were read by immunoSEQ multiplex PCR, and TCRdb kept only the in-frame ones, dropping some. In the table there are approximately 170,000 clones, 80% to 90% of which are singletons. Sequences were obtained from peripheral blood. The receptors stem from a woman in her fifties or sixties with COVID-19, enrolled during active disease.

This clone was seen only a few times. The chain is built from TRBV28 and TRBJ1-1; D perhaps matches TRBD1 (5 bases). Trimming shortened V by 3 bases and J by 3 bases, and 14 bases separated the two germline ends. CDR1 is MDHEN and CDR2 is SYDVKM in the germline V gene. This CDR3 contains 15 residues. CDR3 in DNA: TGTGCCAGCAGTTTGAGTTGGGGCACCGACACTGAAGCTTTCTTT. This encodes CASSLSWGTDTEAFF.

The CDR3 loop reads CAISSGLAEYNEQFF. CDR3 bases: TGTGCCATCAGTTCGGGACTAGCGGAATACAATGAGCAGTTCTTC. V and J are TRBV10-3 and TRBJ2-1; the match to TRBD2 covers 11 bases. The V and J ends lost 5 bases and 4 bases, in that order; junction bases with no gene match: 4. The CDR3 runs to 15 residues. Germline values: CDR1 ENHRY, CDR2 SYGVKD.

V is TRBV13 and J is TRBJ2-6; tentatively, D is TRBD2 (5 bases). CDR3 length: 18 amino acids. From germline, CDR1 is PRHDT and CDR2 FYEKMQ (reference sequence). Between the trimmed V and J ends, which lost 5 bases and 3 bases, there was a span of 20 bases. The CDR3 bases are TGTGCCAGCAGCGGCCTAAAGGGCGGGTTACTTGGGGCCAACGTCCTGACTTTC. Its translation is CASSGLKGGLLGANVLTF.

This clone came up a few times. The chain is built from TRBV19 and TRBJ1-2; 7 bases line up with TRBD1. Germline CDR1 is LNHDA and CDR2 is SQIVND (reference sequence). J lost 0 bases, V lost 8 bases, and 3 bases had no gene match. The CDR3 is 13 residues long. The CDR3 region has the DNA TGTGCCAGTTCCCAGGGGGCTAACTATGGCTACACCTTC. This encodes CASSQGANYGYTF.

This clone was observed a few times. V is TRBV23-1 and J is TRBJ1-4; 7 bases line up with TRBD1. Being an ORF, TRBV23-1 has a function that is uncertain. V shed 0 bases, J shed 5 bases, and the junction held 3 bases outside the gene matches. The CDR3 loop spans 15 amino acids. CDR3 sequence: CASSQSEQGNEKLFF. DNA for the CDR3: TGCGCCAGCAGTCAATCGGAACAGGGGAATGAAAAACTGTTTTTT.